A selection of T cell receptor beta chains follows, all from one sample in a study of T cells in Graves' hyperthyroidism and ophthalmopathy. Each CDR3 protein is one row after TCRdb ran MiXCR on the multiplex PCR reads. The repertoire holds around 500,000 distinct CDR3 sequences, with 22% as singletons. Input material: blood. The source of these receptors is a woman in her 70s with Graves' ophthalmopathy. CDR3s leave out the opening cysteine and the closing phenylalanine or tryptophan.

v_call,cdr3_aa
TRBV7-2,ASSSGLAGGPHEQF
TRBV6-1,ATAPRRGTRGGYT
TRBV7-2,ASGLAGGTYNEQF
TRBV19,ASSIDGTGFAFKNIQY
TRBV6-2/TRBV6-3,ASRDLSGQGPDTQY
TRBV28,ASSSSGTGWSPLH
TRBV7-9,ASSFRQGVSVGRRDTQY
TRBV4-1,ASSPQRTYYEQY
TRBV20-1,SARDPSGSSYEQY
TRBV7-2,ASSLVGAGGQLNIQY
TRBV20-1,SASSSGRNNEQY
TRBV2,ASKRGGSGHQPQH
TRBV6-1,ASARDRESRFSYEQY
TRBV3-1,ASSKDGPGGNYEQY
TRBV19,ASSRHRLAGGVDTQY
TRBV7-2,ASSSRLASDTQY
TRBV7-9,ASSLTAVDGYT
TRBV12-3/TRBV12-4,ASSARNPNQPQH
TRBV27,ASSYRRGPTYEQY
TRBV5-4,ASSLLLAASRSTDTQY
TRBV27,ASSSWTANRGNEQF
TRBV6-1,ASSYTGQGAETQY
TRBV6-2/TRBV6-3,ATRLAGGQETQY
TRBV7-9,ASSAPGLVTHNEQF
TRBV5-5,ASNRMGMNTEAF
TRBV12-3/TRBV12-4,ASSLRSAGGEQY
TRBV12-3/TRBV12-4,ASTLDRIVNTEAF
TRBV11-2,ASSMRRLGGTEAF
TRBV19,ASSSRDRGMDTQY
TRBV9,ASSPRVLNAANVLT
TRBV7-2,ASSLAQRYGYT